This T cell receptor (beta chain) originates from a study of T cells in Graves' hyperthyroidism and ophthalmopathy. Findings of the study overall: Most clonotypes expanded in thyroid above 0.001 were likewise present in blood.

It was considered stable Graves' hyperthyroidism when ophthalmopathy did not progress within 18 months. Participants, patients aged 18 to 65, had newly diagnosed hyperthyroidism with a duration under 2 months. PBMCs were sourced from more than 9 ml fresh peripheral blood. This clonotype was observed many times. Antigen: not known. From RNA transcripts, TCR beta CDR3 regions were amplified. The TCR CDR3 was amplified in a first-round RT-PCR using the HTBI primer set. TCRdb reprocessed the multiplex PCR reads with MiXCR, giving one entry per CDR3 protein. Of roughly 630,000 distinct CDR3 sequences listed, roughly 14% were seen once; the top ten hold under 8%. Trimming took off 5 bases at V and 3 bases at J, with 11 bases between the two ends. This CDR3 has 14 residues. Germline-derived CDR1 and CDR2 are MNHNS and SASEGT.

Sequencing input: blood. The genes are TRBV6-1 and TRBJ1-5, with TRBD1 as a possible D gene (5 bases). The TCR was taken from a woman under 40 with Graves' hyperthyroidism. Written as DNA, the CDR3 is TGTGCCAGCAGTAAATCACAGGCCAATCAGCCCCAGCATTTT. This gives the protein CASSKSQANQPQHF.